This is a list of T cell receptor beta chains from one sample in a study of CD8 T cells in Susac syndrome. TCRdb redid the calling of the immunoSEQ multiplex PCR reads with MiXCR, one entry per CDR3 protein. Of roughly 200,000 distinct CDR3 sequences detected, about 93% appear once; the ten largest clones hold 0.099%. The sequencing sample was made of CD4+ T cells from PBMCs. The receptors here all came from a human donor with Susac syndrome. Each CDR3 is given with its conserved first and last residue. D genes are given only for firm matches. Part of the rows lack a size; the others show once, few, many or a class for expanded clones.

CSVARAGEKLFF | TGCAGCGTTGCCAGGGCAGGTGAAAAACTGTTTTTT | NA | TRBV29-1 | NA | TRBJ1-4
CATSDTGQGPTNEQFF | TGTGCCACCAGTGATACTGGACAGGGGCCTACCAATGAGCAGTTCTTC | NA | TRBV24-1 | TRBD1 | TRBJ2-1
CASSLGKGQPQHF | TGTGCCAGCAGCTTAGGCAAAGGACAGCCCCAGCATTTT | NA | TRBV7-2 | NA | TRBJ1-5
CASSSTQETQYF | TGTGCCAGCAGCTCAACACAAGAGACCCAGTACTTC | NA | TRBV28 | NA | TRBJ2-5
CASSLGTSPPQYF | TGCGCCAGCAGCCTCGGGACTTCACCACCGCAGTACTTC | NA | TRBV5-1 | NA | TRBJ2-7
CASSPPGLGGINEQFF | TGTGCCAGCTCACCACCGGGACTAGGAGGCATCAATGAGCAGTTCTTC | NA | TRBV18 | TRBD2 | TRBJ2-1
CASSVVKGAYEQYF | TGTGCCAGCAGCGTAGTCAAGGGGGCCTACGAGCAGTACTTC | NA | TRBV9 | NA | TRBJ2-7
CSARGQGKTQYF | TGCAGTGCTAGAGGACAGGGCAAGACCCAGTACTTC | NA | TRBV20-1 | TRBD1 | TRBJ2-5
CASSLLGGAQAGELFF | TGTGCCAGCAGCTTATTAGGGGGGGCGCAGGCCGGGGAGCTGTTTTTT | NA | TRBV7-2 | NA | TRBJ2-2
CSARDRWRGSNQPQHF | TGCAGTGCTAGAGATCGGTGGAGGGGAAGCAATCAGCCCCAGCATTTT | NA | TRBV20-1 | NA | TRBJ1-5
CATSRGGAQQFYGYTF | TGTGCCACCAGCAGAGGGGGGGCGCAGCAGTTCTATGGCTACACCTTC | NA | TRBV15 | NA | TRBJ1-2
CASSFLAGVKFF | TGTGCCAGCAGCTTTTTAGCGGGGGTGAAGTTCTTC | NA | TRBV7-9 | TRBD2 | TRBJ2-1
CSARRTAYEQYF | TGCAGTGCTAGGAGAACGGCTTACGAGCAGTACTTC | NA | TRBV20-1 | NA | TRBJ2-7
CASSPTLGAAYEQYF | TGTGCCAGCTCACCAACTTTAGGGGCGGCCTACGAGCAGTACTTC | NA | TRBV18 | NA | TRBJ2-7
CSASRLVGNEQFF | TGCAGTGCCTCTAGACTAGTAGGCAATGAGCAGTTCTTC | NA | TRBV20-1 | NA | TRBJ2-1
CASLGQMNTGELFF | TGTGCCAGCCTGGGACAGATGAACACCGGGGAGCTGTTTTTT | NA | TRBV7-8 | TRBD1 | TRBJ2-2
CAWSKAGGATDTQYF | TGTGCCTGGAGTAAGGCAGGGGGCGCAACAGATACGCAGTATTTT | NA | TRBV30 | TRBD1 | TRBJ2-3
CASSKGTSGNEQFF | TGCGCCAGCAGCAAGGGGACTAGCGGAAATGAGCAGTTCTTC | NA | TRBV5-1 | TRBD2 | TRBJ2-1
CASSLVQGTKNIQYF | TGTGCCAGCAGCTTAGTCCAGGGAACCAAAAACATTCAGTACTTC | NA | TRBV11-2 | NA | TRBJ2-4
CSARGGGGAPEQYF | TGCAGTGCTAGAGGTGGCGGGGGGGCCCCCGAGCAGTACTTC | NA | TRBV20-1 | TRBD2 | TRBJ2-7
CASSPIQGVRNTIYF | TGTGCCAGCTCACCAATTCAGGGAGTGAGGAACACCATATATTTT | once | TRBV18 | NA | TRBJ1-3
CASSRVGTEAFF | TGTGCCAGCAGCCGGGTTGGGACTGAAGCTTTCTTT | few | TRBV28 | NA | TRBJ1-1
CASSGFPGVMTEAFF | TGTGCCAGCAGTGGGTTTCCAGGGGTGATGACTGAAGCTTTCTTT | NA | TRBV2 | NA | TRBJ1-1
CASSYVVGRLGTREQFF | TGTGCCAGCAGTTACGTGGTCGGGAGACTCGGGACGAGGGAGCAGTTCTTC | NA | TRBV6-5 | NA | TRBJ2-1
CASSKVAGAPTYNEQFF | TGTGCCAGCAGCAAAGTCGCTGGGGCGCCGACCTACAATGAGCAGTTCTTC | NA | TRBV21-1 | NA | TRBJ2-1
CASRPRGSNQPQHF | TGTGCCAGCAGACCCAGGGGTAGCAATCAGCCCCAGCATTTT | NA | TRBV28 | NA | TRBJ1-5
CSARDQAFPYNEQFF | TGCAGTGCTAGAGATCAAGCTTTCCCCTACAATGAGCAGTTCTTC | NA | TRBV20-1 | NA | TRBJ2-1
CASSQGGPAETQYF | TGTGCCAGCAGCCAAGGGGGACCAGCGGAGACCCAGTACTTC | NA | TRBV28 | NA | TRBJ2-5
CASSLMASGRKDEQYF | TGTGCCAGCAGCTTAATGGCTAGCGGGAGGAAGGACGAGCAGTACTTC | NA | TRBV7-2 | TRBD2 | TRBJ2-7
CASSLEQDTGELFF | TGTGCTAGCAGCTTAGAACAGGACACCGGGGAGCTGTTTTTT | NA | TRBV7-7 | NA | TRBJ2-2
CASSSPGDYGYTF | TGTGCCAGCAGCTCTCCAGGTGATTATGGCTACACCTTC | NA | TRBV7-2 | NA | TRBJ1-2
CASSYGDSFETQYF | TGTGCCAGCAGTTACGGTGACAGCTTCGAGACCCAGTACTTC | NA | TRBV6-6 | NA | TRBJ2-5
CSARDGAGTGREQYF | TGCAGTGCTAGAGATGGGGCCGGGACAGGGAGGGAGCAGTACTTC | once | TRBV20-1 | TRBD1 | TRBJ2-7
CASSTSWAEDDSNQPQHF | TGTGCCAGCAGTACCAGCTGGGCGGAGGACGATAGCAATCAGCCCCAGCATTTT | NA | TRBV6-2/TRBV6-3 | NA | TRBJ1-5
CSVEDPLLRQAFF | TGCAGCGTTGAAGATCCCCTTCTACGCCAAGCTTTCTTT | NA | TRBV29-1 | NA | TRBJ1-1
CSARDRVLQGQETQYF | TGCAGTGCTAGAGATCGGGTTCTTCAGGGGCAAGAGACCCAGTACTTC | NA | TRBV20-1 | NA | TRBJ2-5
CSVELAEITDTQYF | TGCAGCGTTGAACTAGCGGAAATCACAGATACGCAGTATTTT | NA | TRBV29-1 | TRBD2 | TRBJ2-3
CAGPGDGETYGYTF | TGCGCCGGACCTGGGGACGGTGAGACCTATGGCTACACCTTC | NA | TRBV23-1 | NA | TRBJ1-2
CASSGTGSRHYEQYF | TGTGCCAGTAGCGGGACGGGTTCTCGGCACTACGAGCAGTACTTC | NA | TRBV19 | NA | TRBJ2-7